The 13 T cell receptor beta chains below were found in one sample sequenced in a study of blood T cell repertoires in COVID-19. Clones were read by immunoSEQ multiplex PCR, and TCRdb kept only the in-frame ones, dropping some. The table records about 490,000 clones, roughly 85% of them present only once. Sequencing input: peripheral blood. These receptors were obtained from a human donor in a cohort sampled during active COVID-19.

The chain couples TRBV11-2 to TRBJ1-5; D gene uncertain. CDR1 is SGHAT, CDR2 FQNNGV, per germline. Trimming removed 5 bases from V and 2 bases from J, with 13 bases in between. The CDR3 length is 15 residues. The CDR3, as DNA: TGTGCCAGCAGCCGGACCGCGGGAGGCAATCAGCCCCAGCATTTT. The encoded protein is CASSRTAGGNQPQHF.

This clone was found once. The chain joins TRBV7-9 to TRBJ2-5; no clear D. Trimming removed 2 bases at V and 5 bases at J, with 9 bases between. The germline gives CDR1 SEHNR, CDR2 FQNEAQ (reference sequence). The CDR3 extends over 13 amino acids. As DNA, the CDR3 is TGTGCCAGCAGCTTAATTGGGCAGGAGACCCAGTACTTC. It yields the protein CASSLIGQETQYF.

J is TRBJ2-7 and V is TRBV6-6; possible D gene TRBD2, 6 bases. CDR3 length equals 14 residues. The V gene lost 0 bases and the J gene lost 7 bases, with 13 bases spanning the gap. Germline values: CDR1 MNHNY, CDR2 SVGAGI (reference sequence). The CDR3 here is CASSYSTGRREQYF. The DNA for the CDR3 is TGTGCCAGCAGTTACTCCACGGGGAGGAGGGAGCAGTACTTC.

The V gene is TRBV15, the J gene TRBJ1-3; D is unclear. The CDR3 runs 15 residues. Deletions cut 0 bases from V and 4 bases from J, with 10 bases between. The V gene's germline CDR1 is LNHNV and CDR2 YYDKDF (reference sequence). CDR3 sequence reads: CATSRDLAEGNTIYF. Written as DNA, the CDR3 is TGTGCCACCAGCAGAGATTTGGCAGAAGGAAACACCATATATTTT. Supplemented by reference TRBV15 and TRBJ1-3, the full variable domain reads DAMVIQNPRYQVTQFGKPVTLSCSQTLNHNVMYWYQQKSSQAPKLLFHYYDKDFNNEADTPDNFQSRRPNTSFCFLDIRSPGLGDTAMYLCATSRDLAEGNTIYFGEGSWLTVV.

The chain joins TRBV27 to TRBJ1-1, with D possibly TRBD1 on 5 matching bases. The CDR3 loop spans 16 amino acids. The V end was cut by 5 bases, the J end by 8 bases, with 24 bases between. CDR1 and CDR2 from the germline V gene are MNHEY and SMNVEV (reference sequence). CDR3 in DNA: TGTGCCAGCAGTATTACCTGGGGCGAGGTGATGGGGGAAGCTTTCTTT. Encoded protein: CASSITWGEVMGEAFF.

The chain combines TRBV18 with TRBJ2-7; a possible D gene is TRBD1 (7 bases). Trimming stripped 8 bases from V and 5 bases from J, with 16 bases between. The CDR3 length is 13 residues. Germline V gives CDR1 KGHSH, CDR2 LQKENI. This CDR3 reads CASLTGEANEQYF. In DNA form, the CDR3 reads TGTGCCAGCCTAACAGGGGAGGCAAACGAGCAGTACTTC. The full variable domain, with the rest looked up from reference TRBV18 and TRBJ2-7, is NAGVMQNPRHLVRRRGQEARLRCSPMKGHSHVYWYRQLPEEGLKFMVYLQKENIIDESGMPKERFSAEFPKEGPSILRIQQVVRGDSAAYFCASLTGEANEQYFGPGTRLTVT.

The chain uses TRBV4-2 and TRBJ2-1; D not resolved. This CDR3 spans 16 amino acids. CDR1 is LGHNA, CDR2 YNFKEQ, per germline. The germline V and J ends were trimmed by 1 base and 1 base, with 11 bases remaining between them. The CDR3 DNA is TGTGCCAGCAGCCAAGTAGTAAGCATGTCCTACAATGAGCAGTTCTTC. Protein product: CASSQVVSMSYNEQFF.

The chain joins TRBV14 to TRBJ2-7; TRBD2 agrees at 9 bases. This CDR3 spans 17 amino acids. Germline loops: CDR1 SGHDN, CDR2 FVKESK. V gave up 1 base and J gave up 2 bases; unmatched junction bases: 9. The CDR3 sequence is CASSQAILAGTTYEQYF. The DNA of the CDR3 is TGTGCCAGCAGCCAAGCGATACTAGCGGGTACGACCTACGAGCAGTACTTC.

This chain uses TRBV7-2 with TRBJ2-7, with a tentative D call TRBD2 (6 bases). The CDR3 is 15 residues long. Germline V lookup: CDR1 SGHTA, CDR2 FQGNSA. V lost 5 bases and J 3 bases, leaving 17 bases between the germline ends. CDR3 coding DNA: TGTGCCAGCAGCCTGGGCGGGGTAGCCGGCTACGAGCAGTACTTC. Its protein is CASSLGGVAGYEQYF.

The chain has TRBV6-6 and TRBJ2-7; TRBD2 matches 10 bases. This CDR3 comprises 15 residues. Germline CDR1 is MNHNY and CDR2 is SVGAGI (reference sequence). The ends lost 6 bases at V and 0 bases at J; junction bases unmatched: 5. CDR3 protein: CASSPGLADSYEQYF. The CDR3 DNA reads TGTGCCAGCAGCCCTGGACTAGCGGACTCCTACGAGCAGTACTTC.

Here the CDR3 DNA reads TGCGCCAGCAGCTTGTATTCCCAGGGGGCAAGAACTGAAGCTTTCTTT. Its protein product is CASSLYSQGARTEAFF. The rearrangement links TRBV5-1 to TRBJ1-1, with 8 bases matching TRBD1. This CDR3 comprises 16 residues. CDR1 and CDR2 (germline): SGHRS, YFSETQ. Unmatched junction bases numbered 10, after V lost 1 base and J lost 5 bases.

The chain has TRBV5-1 and TRBJ1-2; D remains unclear. The ends were cut back, 2 bases at V and 4 bases at J, with 9 bases in the middle. Germline values: CDR1 SGHRS, CDR2 YFSETQ. The CDR3 has 13 amino acids. The chain's CDR3 is CASSLEQSYGYTF. CDR3 coding DNA: TGCGCCAGCAGCTTAGAACAGTCCTATGGCTACACCTTC.

This clone was recorded once. A junction boundary mismatches the germline segment, possibly from a read error. The J gene is TRBJ2-1, the V gene TRBV29-1, with TRBD1 matching 7 bases. Germline assignment: CDR1 SQVTM and CDR2 ANQGSEA. The CDR3 is 13 residues long. CDR3 amino acids: CSAEMGQYNEQFF. The CDR3 nucleotides read TGCAGCGCTGAAATGGGACAGTACAATGAGCAGTTCTTC.